This T cell receptor (beta chain) was recovered during a study of cytomegalovirus exposure and HLA in healthy donors. Background on the study: The roughly 130 validation repertoires, a later analysis reported, used the same platform as the 650 to 800 repertoires from the first cohort.

Study-wide points: Reports described diagnosis of cytomegalovirus status by the classifier as highly specific and sensitive. Altogether, 150 to 200 TCR beta chains were recorded as cytomegalovirus-associated. The study found most TCR sequences rare, yet found some public TCRs in many donors.

This clone came up once. Its matching antigen is unknown. Sequenced by immunoSEQ multiplex PCR; TCRdb stores in-frame clones only, minus some. Altogether 55,000 to 65,000 clones are present, approximately 92% being singletons, with the ten largest covering 0.9% to 1.4%. Sequencing was done on a sample of PBMCs. The receptor comes from a man aged 18 to 35 in good health and CMV-seronegative.

Here the CDR3 DNA reads TGTGCCAGCAGTTTCCGGTCTAGCGGACACAATGAGCAGTTCTTC. It encodes CASSFRSSGHNEQFF. This sequence joins TRBV28 and TRBJ2-1, with 7 bases matching TRBD2. Looked up from germline, CDR1 is MDHEN and CDR2 is SYDVKM. The CDR3 loop spans 15 amino acids. The V segment lost 3 bases and the J segment 5 bases; nucleotides outside the gene matches: 7.